This T cell receptor (beta chain) was sequenced for a study of blood T cells in healthy people across ages. Next came a second PCR, run for roughly 7 to 12 cycles, which used a sample-barcoded 5' primer along with a J-beta primer mix. TCRdb redid the calling of the 5' RACE reads with MiXCR, one entry per CDR3 protein. The sample contains some 850,000 distinct CDR3 sequences, 25% to 30% of which appear only once. This same sample was also part of a study on T cells of mothers and their children.

This receptor was taken from a boy aged 10-17 years in good health. The sample consisted of blood.

The CDR3: CSVLLQGYEQYF. DNA for the CDR3: TGCAGCGTTTTATTACAGGGCTACGAGCAGTACTTC. The V gene is TRBV29-1, the J gene TRBJ2-5; D may be TRBD1 (6 bases). The J call may be incorrect, as the DNA end agrees better with TRBJ2-7. Germline V gives CDR1 SQVTM, CDR2 ANQGSEA. CDR3 length: 12 amino acids.